This TCR beta chain originates from a study of response to subunit inactivated influenza vaccine. Each CDR3 protein is one row after TCRdb ran MiXCR on the RT-PCR reads. This table has a few hundred thousand distinct CDR3 sequences, around 7.7% appearing once. J gave up 6 bases and V 4 bases, and 7 bases lay outside the gene matches. CDR3 length equals 15 residues. Germline V gene sequence: CDR1 MNHEY, CDR2 SVGAGI. There are a few counts of this clonotype. No antigen is known for it. Findings of the study overall: Authors proposed each seasonal influenza vaccination draws in few new T cells.

V gene TRBV6-5 combines with J gene TRBJ2-1; 9 bases agree with TRBD2. Sequencing used PBMCs from blood, obtained around 25 months after vaccination. The clonotype comes from a man aged 50 to 75 who received an inactivated influenza vaccine. The CDR3 sequence: CASSSPGTSSNEQFF. CDR3 DNA: TGTGCCAGCAGTTCCCCCGGGACTAGCTCCAATGAGCAGTTCTTC.